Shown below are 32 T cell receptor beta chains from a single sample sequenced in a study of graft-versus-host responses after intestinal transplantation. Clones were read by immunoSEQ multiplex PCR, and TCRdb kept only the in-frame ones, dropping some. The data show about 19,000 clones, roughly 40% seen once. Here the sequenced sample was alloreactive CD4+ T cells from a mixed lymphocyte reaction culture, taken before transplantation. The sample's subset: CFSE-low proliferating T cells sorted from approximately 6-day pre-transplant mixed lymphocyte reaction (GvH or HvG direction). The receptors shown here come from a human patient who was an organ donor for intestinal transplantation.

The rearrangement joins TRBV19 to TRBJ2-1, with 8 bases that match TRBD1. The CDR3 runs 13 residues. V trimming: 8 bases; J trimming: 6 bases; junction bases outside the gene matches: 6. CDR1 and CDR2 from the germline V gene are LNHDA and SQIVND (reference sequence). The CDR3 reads CASEWTGSNEQFF. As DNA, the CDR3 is TGTGCCAGTGAGTGGACAGGGAGCAATGAGCAGTTCTTC.

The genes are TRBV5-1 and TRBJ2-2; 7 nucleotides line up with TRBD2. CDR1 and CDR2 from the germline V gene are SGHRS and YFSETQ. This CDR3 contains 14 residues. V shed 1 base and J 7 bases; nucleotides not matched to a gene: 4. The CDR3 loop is CASSLLAGLGELFF. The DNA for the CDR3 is TGCGCCAGCAGCTTGTTAGCGGGCCTCGGGGAGCTGTTTTTT.

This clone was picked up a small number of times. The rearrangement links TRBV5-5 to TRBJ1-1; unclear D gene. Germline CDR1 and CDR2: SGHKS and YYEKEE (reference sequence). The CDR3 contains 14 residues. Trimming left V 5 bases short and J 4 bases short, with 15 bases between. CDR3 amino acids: CASSHDPGRTEAFF. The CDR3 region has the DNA TGTGCCAGCAGTCACGACCCTGGGCGCACTGAAGCTTTCTTT.

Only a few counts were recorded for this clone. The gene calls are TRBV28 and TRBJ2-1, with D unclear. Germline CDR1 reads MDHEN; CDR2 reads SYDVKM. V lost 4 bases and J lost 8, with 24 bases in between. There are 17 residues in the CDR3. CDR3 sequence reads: CASSSLGIGSPGYEQFF. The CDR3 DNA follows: TGTGCCAGCAGTTCCCTGGGAATAGGGTCCCCCGGGTATGAGCAGTTCTTC.

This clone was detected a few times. CDR3 DNA: TGTGCCAGCAGCTTAGGAAGGACAGGCGGGTACGAGCAGTACTTC. Amino acid sequence: CASSLGRTGGYEQYF. This sequence joins TRBV11-3 and TRBJ2-7; 7 bases align to TRBD1. The germline V gene encodes CDR1 SGHNT and CDR2 YENEEA. The trim removed 1 base at V and 4 bases at J, leaving 7 bases unmatched. This CDR3 comprises 15 residues.

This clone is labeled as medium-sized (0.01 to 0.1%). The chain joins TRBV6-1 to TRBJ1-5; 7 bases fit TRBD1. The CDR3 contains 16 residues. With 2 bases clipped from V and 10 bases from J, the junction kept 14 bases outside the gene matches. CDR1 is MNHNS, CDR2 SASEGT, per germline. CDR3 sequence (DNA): TGTGCCAGCAGTGAATTAGGGGACAGCCGTTACTTACCCCAGCATTTT. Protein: CASSELGDSRYLPQHF.

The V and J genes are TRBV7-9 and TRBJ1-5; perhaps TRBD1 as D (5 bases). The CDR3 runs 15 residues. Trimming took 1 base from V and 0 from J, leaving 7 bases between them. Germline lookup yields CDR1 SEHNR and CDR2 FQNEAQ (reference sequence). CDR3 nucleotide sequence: TGTGCCAGCAGCTTAGGGACACATAGCAATCAGCCCCAGCATTTT. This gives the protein CASSLGTHSNQPQHF.

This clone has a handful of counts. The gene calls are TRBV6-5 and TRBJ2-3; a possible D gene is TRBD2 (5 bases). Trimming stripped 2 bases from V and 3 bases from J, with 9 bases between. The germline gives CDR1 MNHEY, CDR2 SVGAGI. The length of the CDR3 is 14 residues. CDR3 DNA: TGTGCCAGCAGTTACCGGGCGGGTACAGATACGCAGTATTTT. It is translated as CASSYRAGTDTQYF.

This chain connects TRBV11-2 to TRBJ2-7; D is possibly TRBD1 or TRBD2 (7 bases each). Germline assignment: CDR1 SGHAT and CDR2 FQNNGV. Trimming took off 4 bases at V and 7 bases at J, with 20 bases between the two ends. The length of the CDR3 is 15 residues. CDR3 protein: CASSSGGGPLSEQYF. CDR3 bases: TGTGCCAGCAGCTCAGGGGGGGGACCCCTCAGTGAGCAGTACTTC.

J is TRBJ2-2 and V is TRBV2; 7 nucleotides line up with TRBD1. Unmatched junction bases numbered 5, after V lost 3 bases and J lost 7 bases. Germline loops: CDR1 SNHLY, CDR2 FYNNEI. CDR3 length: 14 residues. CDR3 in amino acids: CASSDPDRVGELFF. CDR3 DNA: TGTGCCAGCAGTGACCCCGACAGGGTCGGGGAGCTGTTTTTT. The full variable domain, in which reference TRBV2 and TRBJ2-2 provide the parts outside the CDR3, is EPEVTQTPSHQVTQMGQEVILRCVPISNHLYFYWYRQILGQKVEFLVSFYNNEISEKSEIFDDQFSVERPDGSNFTLKIRSTKLEDSAMYFCASSDPDRVGELFFGEGSRLTVL.

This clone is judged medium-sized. CDR3 amino acids: CASSRGGPNTGELFF. The CDR3 DNA reads TGTGCCAGCAGCCGAGGTGGCCCGAACACCGGGGAGCTGTTTTTT. This chain connects TRBV6-6 to TRBJ2-2; D is ambiguous. The CDR3 runs to 15 residues. CDR1 is MNHNY and CDR2 is SVGAGI in the germline V gene (reference sequence). The V and J ends lost 6 bases and 0 bases respectively, with 11 bases between them.

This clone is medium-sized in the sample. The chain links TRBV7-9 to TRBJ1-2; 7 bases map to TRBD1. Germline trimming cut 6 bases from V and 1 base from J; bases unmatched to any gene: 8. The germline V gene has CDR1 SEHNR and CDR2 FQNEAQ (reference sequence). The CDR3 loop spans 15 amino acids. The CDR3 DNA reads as TGTGCCAGCAGATCGACAGGGCCTTTTAACTATGGCTACACCTTC. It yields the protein CASRSTGPFNYGYTF.

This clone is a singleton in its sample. In nucleotides, the CDR3 is TGTGCCGTGGGTTTGAGGAGTAACTATGGCTACACCTTC. It is translated as CAVGLRSNYGYTF. The chain joins TRBV28 to TRBJ1-2; no reliable D call. The CDR3 is made up of 13 amino acids. The germline V and J ends were trimmed by 11 bases and 1 base, with 14 bases remaining between them. The germline V gene has CDR1 MDHEN and CDR2 SYDVKM.

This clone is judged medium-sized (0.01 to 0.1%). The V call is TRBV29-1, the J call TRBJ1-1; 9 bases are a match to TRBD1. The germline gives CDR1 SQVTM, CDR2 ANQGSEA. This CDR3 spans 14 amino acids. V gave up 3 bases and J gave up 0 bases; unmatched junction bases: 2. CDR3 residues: CSVDTGGLNTEAFF. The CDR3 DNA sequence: TGCAGCGTTGATACAGGGGGCTTGAACACTGAAGCTTTCTTT.

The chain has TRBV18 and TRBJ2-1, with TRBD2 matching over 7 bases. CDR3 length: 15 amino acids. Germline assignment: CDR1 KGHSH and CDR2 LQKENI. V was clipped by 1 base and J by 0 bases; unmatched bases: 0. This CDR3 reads CASSPLAGSYNEQFF. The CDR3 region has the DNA TGTGCCAGCTCACCACTAGCGGGCTCCTACAATGAGCAGTTCTTC.

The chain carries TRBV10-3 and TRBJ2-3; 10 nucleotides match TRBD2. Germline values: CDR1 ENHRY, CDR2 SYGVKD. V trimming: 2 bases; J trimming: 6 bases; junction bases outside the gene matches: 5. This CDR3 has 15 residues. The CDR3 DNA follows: TGTGCCATCAGTGAGACTAGCGGGAATTCGGATACGCAGTATTTT. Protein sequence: CAISETSGNSDTQYF.

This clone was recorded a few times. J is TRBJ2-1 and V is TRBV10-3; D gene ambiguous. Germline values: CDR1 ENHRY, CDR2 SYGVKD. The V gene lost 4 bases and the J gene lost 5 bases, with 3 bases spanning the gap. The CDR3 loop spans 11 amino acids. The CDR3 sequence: CAISVNNEQFF. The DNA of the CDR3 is TGTGCCATCAGTGTAAACAATGAGCAGTTCTTC.

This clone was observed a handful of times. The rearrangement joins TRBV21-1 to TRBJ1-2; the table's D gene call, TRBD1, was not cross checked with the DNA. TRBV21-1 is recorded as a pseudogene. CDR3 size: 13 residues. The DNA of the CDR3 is TGTGCCAGAATAGATCGAACTCAGGATGGCTACACCTTC. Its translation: CARIDRTQDGYTF.

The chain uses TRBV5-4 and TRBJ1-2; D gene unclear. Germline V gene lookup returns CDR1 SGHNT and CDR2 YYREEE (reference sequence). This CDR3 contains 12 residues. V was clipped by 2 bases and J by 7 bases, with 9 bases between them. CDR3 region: CASSLEGIGYTF. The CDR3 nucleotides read TGTGCCAGCAGCTTAGAAGGGATTGGCTACACCTTC.

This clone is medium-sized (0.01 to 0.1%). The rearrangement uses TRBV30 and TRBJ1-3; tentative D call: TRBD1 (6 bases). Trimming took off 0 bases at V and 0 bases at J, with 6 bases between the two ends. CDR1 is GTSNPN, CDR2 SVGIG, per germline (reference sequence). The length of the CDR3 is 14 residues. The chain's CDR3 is CAWSVGGSGNTIYF. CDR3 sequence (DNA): TGTGCCTGGAGTGTAGGGGGCTCTGGAAACACCATATATTTT.

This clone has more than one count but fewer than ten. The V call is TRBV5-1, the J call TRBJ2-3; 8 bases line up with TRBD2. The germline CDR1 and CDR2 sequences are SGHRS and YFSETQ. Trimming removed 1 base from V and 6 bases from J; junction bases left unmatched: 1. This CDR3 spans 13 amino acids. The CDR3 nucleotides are TGCGCCAGCAGCTTGAGCGGGAGCGATACGCAGTATTTT. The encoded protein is CASSLSGSDTQYF.

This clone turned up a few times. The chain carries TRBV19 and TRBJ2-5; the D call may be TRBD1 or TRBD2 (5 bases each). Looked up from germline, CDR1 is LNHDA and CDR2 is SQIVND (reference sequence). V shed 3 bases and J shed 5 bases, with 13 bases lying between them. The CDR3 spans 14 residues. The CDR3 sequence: CASSILPGQETQYF. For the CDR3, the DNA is TGTGCCAGTAGTATCTTACCGGGGCAGGAGACCCAGTACTTC.

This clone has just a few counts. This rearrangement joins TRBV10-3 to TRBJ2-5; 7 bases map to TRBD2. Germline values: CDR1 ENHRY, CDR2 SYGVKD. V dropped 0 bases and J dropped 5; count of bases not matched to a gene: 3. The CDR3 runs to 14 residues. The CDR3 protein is CAISESTSWETQYF. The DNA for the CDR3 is TGTGCCATCAGTGAGTCGACTAGCTGGGAGACCCAGTACTTC.

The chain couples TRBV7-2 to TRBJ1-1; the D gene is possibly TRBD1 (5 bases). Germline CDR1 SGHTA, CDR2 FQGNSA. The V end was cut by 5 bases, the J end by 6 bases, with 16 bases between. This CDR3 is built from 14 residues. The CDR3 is CASSPYGDWAEAFF. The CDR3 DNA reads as TGTGCCAGCAGCCCCTACGGGGACTGGGCTGAAGCTTTCTTT.

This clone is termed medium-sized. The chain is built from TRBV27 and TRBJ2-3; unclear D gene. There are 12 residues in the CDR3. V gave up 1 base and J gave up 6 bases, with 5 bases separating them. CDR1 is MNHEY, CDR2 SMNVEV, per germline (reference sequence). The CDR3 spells CASSLLGDTQYF. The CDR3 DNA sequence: TGTGCCAGCAGTTTATTAGGGGATACGCAGTATTTT.

CDR3 in amino acids: CASRGQNQPQHF. The CDR3 coding sequence is TGTGCCAGCAGGGGACAAAATCAGCCCCAGCATTTT. This chain uses TRBV6-6 with TRBJ1-5; tentative D call: TRBD1 (6 bases). The CDR3 consists of 12 residues. The V end was cut by 6 bases, the J end by 4 bases, with 7 bases between. Germline loops: CDR1 MNHNY, CDR2 SVGAGI (reference sequence).

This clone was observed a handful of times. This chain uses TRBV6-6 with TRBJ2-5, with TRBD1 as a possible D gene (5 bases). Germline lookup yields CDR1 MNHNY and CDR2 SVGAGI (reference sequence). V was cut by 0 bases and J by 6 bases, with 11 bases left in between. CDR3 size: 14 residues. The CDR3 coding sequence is TGTGCCAGCAGTTACTCGCAGGGATCGAAGACCCAGTACTTC. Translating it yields CASSYSQGSKTQYF.

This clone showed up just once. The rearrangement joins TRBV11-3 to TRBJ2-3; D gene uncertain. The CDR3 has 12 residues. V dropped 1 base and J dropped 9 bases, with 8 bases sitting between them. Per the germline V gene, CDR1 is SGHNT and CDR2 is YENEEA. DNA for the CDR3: TGTGCCAGCAGCTTAGGAGTAGGGACGCAGTATTTT. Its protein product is CASSLGVGTQYF.

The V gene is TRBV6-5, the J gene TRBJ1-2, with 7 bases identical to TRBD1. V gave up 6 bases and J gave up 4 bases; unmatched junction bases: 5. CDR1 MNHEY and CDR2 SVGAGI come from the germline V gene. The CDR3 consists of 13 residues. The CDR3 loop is CASRPQGRYGYTF. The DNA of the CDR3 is TGTGCCAGCAGGCCACAGGGGCGCTATGGCTACACCTTC.

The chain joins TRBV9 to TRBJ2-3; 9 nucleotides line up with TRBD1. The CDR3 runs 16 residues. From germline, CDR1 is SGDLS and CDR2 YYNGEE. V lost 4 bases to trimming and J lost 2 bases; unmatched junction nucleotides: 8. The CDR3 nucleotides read TGTGCCAGCAGCTCCATGACAGGGGGAAACACAGATACGCAGTATTTT. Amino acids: CASSSMTGGNTDTQYF.

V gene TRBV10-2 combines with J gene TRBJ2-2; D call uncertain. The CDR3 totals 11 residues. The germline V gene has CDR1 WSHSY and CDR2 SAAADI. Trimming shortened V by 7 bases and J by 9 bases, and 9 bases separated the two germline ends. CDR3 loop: CASTDVRELFF. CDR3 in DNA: TGCGCCAGCACCGATGTACGGGAGCTGTTTTTT.

DNA of the CDR3: TGCGCCAGCAGCTTACGGACTTACAATGAGCAGTTCTTC. Protein sequence: CASSLRTYNEQFF. The rearrangement joins TRBV5-1 to TRBJ2-1, with D possibly matching TRBD2 (5 bases). Trimming shortened V by 2 bases and J by 4 bases, and 7 bases separated the two germline ends. This CDR3 region has 13 residues. The germline V gene has CDR1 SGHRS and CDR2 YFSETQ.